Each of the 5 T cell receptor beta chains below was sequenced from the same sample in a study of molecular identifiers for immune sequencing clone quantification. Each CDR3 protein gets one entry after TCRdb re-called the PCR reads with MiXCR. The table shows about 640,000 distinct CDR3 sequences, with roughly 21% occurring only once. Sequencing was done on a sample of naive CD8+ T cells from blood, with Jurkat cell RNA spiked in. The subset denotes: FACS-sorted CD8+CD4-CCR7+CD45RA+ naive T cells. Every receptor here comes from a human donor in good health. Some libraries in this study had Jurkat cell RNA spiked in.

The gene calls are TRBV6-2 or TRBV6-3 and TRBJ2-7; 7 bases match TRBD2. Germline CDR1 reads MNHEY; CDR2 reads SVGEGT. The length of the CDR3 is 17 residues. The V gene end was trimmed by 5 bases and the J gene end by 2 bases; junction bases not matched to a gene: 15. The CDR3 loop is CASSHQLYGGTPYEQYF. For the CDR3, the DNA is TGTGCCAGCAGTCACCAGCTATACGGGGGGACCCCCTACGAGCAGTACTTC.

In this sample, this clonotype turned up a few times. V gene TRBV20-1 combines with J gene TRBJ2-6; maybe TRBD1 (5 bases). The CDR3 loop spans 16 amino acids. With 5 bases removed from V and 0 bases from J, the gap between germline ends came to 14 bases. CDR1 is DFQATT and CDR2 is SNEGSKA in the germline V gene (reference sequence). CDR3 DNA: TGCAGTGCTTTATTCAGGGAATCCTCTGGGGCCAACGTCCTGACTTTC. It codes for CSALFRESSGANVLTF.

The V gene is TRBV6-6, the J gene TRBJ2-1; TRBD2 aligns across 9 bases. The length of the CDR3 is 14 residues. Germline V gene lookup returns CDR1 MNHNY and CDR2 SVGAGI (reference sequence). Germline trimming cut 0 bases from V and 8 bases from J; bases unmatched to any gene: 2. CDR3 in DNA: TGTGCCAGCAGTTACTCGGGACTAGCCTATGAGCAGTTCTTC. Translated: CASSYSGLAYEQFF.

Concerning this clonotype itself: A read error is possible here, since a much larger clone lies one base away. The CDR3 here is CSVLDGGQYEQYF. For the CDR3, the DNA is TGCAGCGTCCTGGACGGGGGGCAGTACGAGCAGTACTTC. The chain is built from TRBV29-1 and TRBJ2-7, with a tentative D call TRBD2 (7 bases). This CDR3 contains 13 residues. Germline assignment: CDR1 SQVTM and CDR2 ANQGSEA. Trimming took 6 bases from V and 4 from J, leaving 16 bases between them.

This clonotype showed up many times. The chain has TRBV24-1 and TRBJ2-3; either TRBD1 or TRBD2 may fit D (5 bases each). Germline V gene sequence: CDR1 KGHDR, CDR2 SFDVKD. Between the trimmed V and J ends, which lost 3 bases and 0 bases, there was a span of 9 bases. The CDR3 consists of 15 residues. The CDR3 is CATSDRGDSTDTQYF. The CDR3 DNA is TGTGCCACCAGTGATCGAGGGGATAGCACAGATACGCAGTATTTT.